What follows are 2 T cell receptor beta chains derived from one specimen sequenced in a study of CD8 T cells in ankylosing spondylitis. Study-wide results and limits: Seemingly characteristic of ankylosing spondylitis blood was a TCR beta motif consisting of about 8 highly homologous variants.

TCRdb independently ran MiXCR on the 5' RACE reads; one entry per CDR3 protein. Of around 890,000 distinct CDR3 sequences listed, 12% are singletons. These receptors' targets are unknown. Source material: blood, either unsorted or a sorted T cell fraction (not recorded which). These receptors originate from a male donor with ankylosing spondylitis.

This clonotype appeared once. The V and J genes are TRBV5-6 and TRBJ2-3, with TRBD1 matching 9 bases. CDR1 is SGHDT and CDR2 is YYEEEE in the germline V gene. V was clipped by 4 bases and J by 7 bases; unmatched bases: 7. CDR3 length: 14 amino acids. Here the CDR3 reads CASSIRQGGYTQYF. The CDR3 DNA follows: TGTGCCAGCAGCATCAGACAGGGGGGTTATACGCAGTATTTT. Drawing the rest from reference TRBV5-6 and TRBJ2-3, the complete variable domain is DAGVTQSPTHLIKTRGQQVTLRCSPKSGHDTVSWYQQALGQGPQFIFQYYEEEERQRGNFPDRFSGHQFPNYSSELNVNALLLGDSALYLCASSIRQGGYTQYFGPGTRLTVL.

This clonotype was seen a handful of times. CDR3 amino acids: CSALSGGAVREQFF. The CDR3 coding sequence is TGCAGTGCCCTTAGCGGGGGGGCCGTTCGTGAGCAGTTCTTC. The chain has TRBV20-1 and TRBJ2-1; 11 bases map to TRBD2. This CDR3 contains 14 residues. The junction had 10 bases not matched to a gene; V was cut back by 6 bases and J by 9 bases. Germline CDR1 is DFQATT and CDR2 is SNEGSKA (reference sequence).